This T cell receptor beta chain is drawn from a study of blood T cell repertoires in COVID-19. Study-level information: Whether acute or convalescent, the COVID-19 samples came from the United States, Italy and Spain.

This CDR3 has 13 residues. After removal of 8 bases from V and 5 bases from J, the junction contained 5 bases not matched to a gene. Generated by immunoSEQ multiplex PCR, the TCRdb table keeps only in-frame clones and is missing some. The sample shows roughly 250,000 clones, 88% of them seen only once. The rearrangement links TRBV12-3 or TRBV12-4 to TRBJ1-5; 8 bases are a match to TRBD1. The clonotype originates from a man aged 60 to 75 who had recovered from COVID-19. Sequencing was performed on peripheral blood. The DNA for the CDR3 is TGTGCCAGCCAGTACAGGGGGGATCAGCCCCAGCATTTT. Translation gives CASQYRGDQPQHF.